This T cell receptor beta chain was captured in a study of human T cells and chemical hapten exposure. General study findings and limits: The formation of large CDR3 similarity clusters by expanded TCRs significantly exceeded that of controls. The presence of alopecia in the donors means their immune response may differ from healthy people's.

Using its own MiXCR run on the RACE reads, TCRdb lists one record per CDR3 protein. Among 150,000 to 200,000 distinct CDR3 sequences listed, about 20% were seen once. The sample's time point: patch test 1, 2 weeks after DPC sensitization. Regarding treatment: therapeutic diphenylcyclopropenone sensitization with weekly scalp DPC. This clonotype was detected only a few times. Its target is unknown. Sequences were derived from whole blood, sampled in connection with sensitization to the hapten diphenylcyclopropenone (DPC). This clonotype was obtained from a woman aged 50 to 60 with alopecia areata. Some clones in this sample may be carry-over from other donors' samples.

CDR3 sequence (DNA): TGTGCCAGTAGTAACCACTTTGGTAAGCCAGATACGCAGTATTTT. Amino acid sequence: CASSNHFGKPDTQYF. V is TRBV19 and J is TRBJ2-3; D is undetermined. The germline V and J ends were trimmed by 4 bases and 4 bases, with 15 bases remaining between them. Germline V gene data show CDR1 as LNHDA and CDR2 as SQIVND (reference sequence). The CDR3 spans 15 residues.